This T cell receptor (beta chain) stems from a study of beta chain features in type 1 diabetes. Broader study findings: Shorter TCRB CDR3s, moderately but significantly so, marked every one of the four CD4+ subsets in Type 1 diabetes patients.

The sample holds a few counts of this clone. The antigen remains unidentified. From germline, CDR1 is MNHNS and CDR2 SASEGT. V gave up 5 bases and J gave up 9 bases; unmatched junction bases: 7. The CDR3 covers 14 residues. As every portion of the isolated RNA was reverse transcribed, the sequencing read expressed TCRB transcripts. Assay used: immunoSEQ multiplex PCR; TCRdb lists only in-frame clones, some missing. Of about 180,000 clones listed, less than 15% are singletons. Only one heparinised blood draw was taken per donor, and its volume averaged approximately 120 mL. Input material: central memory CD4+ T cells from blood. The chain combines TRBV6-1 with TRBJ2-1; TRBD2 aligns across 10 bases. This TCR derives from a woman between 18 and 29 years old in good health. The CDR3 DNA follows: TGTGCCAGCAGTTTCACTAGCGGGAATGGTGAGCAGTTCTTC. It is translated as CASSFTSGNGEQFF.